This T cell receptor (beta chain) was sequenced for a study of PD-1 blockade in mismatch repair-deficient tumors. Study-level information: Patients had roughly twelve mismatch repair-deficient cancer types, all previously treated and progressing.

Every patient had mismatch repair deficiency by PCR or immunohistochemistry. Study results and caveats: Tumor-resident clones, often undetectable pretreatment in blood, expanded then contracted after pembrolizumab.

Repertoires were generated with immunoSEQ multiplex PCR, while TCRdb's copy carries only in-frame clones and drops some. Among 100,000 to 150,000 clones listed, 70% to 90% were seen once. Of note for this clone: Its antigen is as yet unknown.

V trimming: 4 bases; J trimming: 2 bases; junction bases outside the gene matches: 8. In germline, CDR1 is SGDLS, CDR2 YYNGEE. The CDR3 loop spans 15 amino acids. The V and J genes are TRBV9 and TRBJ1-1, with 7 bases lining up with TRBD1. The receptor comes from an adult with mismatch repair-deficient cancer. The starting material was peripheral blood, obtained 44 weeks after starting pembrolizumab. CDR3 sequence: CASSTRQGPNTEAFF. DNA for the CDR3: TGTGCCAGCAGCACACGACAGGGACCTAACACTGAAGCTTTCTTT.